Each of the 7 T cell receptor beta chains below was sequenced from the same sample in a study of identical twins. TCRdb redid the calling of the 5' RACE reads with MiXCR, one entry per CDR3 protein. Of some 440,000 distinct CDR3 sequences listed, 20% to 30% were seen once; the top ten hold around 3%. These data were likewise used in another study, on T cells expressing NK-cell markers.

The source material was CD4+ T cells sorted from blood. All receptors come from a young woman in good health.

This clonotype was counted a few times. The rearrangement joins TRBV4-3 to TRBJ2-5; 7 nucleotides line up with TRBD2. Trimming at V came to 0 bases and at J to 5 bases, leaving 12 bases not matched to a gene. The CDR3 consists of 17 residues. CDR1 and CDR2 (germline): LGHNA, YSLEER. This CDR3 reads CASSQDPSGGNSETQYF. CDR3 nucleotide sequence: TGCGCCAGCAGCCAAGATCCTAGCGGAGGGAATTCGGAGACCCAGTACTTC.

V is TRBV10-3 and J is TRBJ2-7; D is uncertain. The V end was cut by 4 bases, the J end by 0 bases, with 4 bases between. The CDR3 totals 12 residues. From germline, CDR1 is ENHRY and CDR2 SYGVKD. The CDR3 DNA reads TGTGCCATCAGTGCAAGCTCCTACGAGCAGTACTTC. Residues: CAISASSYEQYF.

There are many counts of this clonotype. This chain uses TRBV10-3 with TRBJ1-3; no definite D call. Trimming took 3 bases from V and 0 from J, leaving 9 bases between them. There are 15 residues in the CDR3. CDR1 is ENHRY, CDR2 SYGVKD, per germline. CDR3 coding DNA: TGTGCCATCAGTGATATAGGATACTCTGGAAACACCATATATTTT. Residues: CAISDIGYSGNTIYF.

The chain employs TRBV10-3 and TRBJ1-2, with 9 bases aligning to TRBD1. The CDR3 runs to 14 residues. Trimming took 3 bases from V and 6 from J; bases not matched to a gene: 5. Germline V gives CDR1 ENHRY, CDR2 SYGVKD. CDR3 protein: CAISDLQGADGYTF. CDR3 nucleotides: TGTGCCATCAGTGACCTACAGGGGGCGGATGGCTACACCTTC.

As concerns this clonotype: Germline and junction disagree at one end, which may indicate a read error. V is TRBV7-9 and J is TRBJ2-3; 8 bases match TRBD1. The CDR3 has 14 amino acids. CDR1 is SEHNR, CDR2 FQNEAQ, per germline (reference sequence). The CDR3 DNA reads as TGTGCCAGCAGACTAGGACAGGGCACGGATACGCAGTATTTT. This encodes CASRLGQGTDTQYF.

The table lists this clonotype with a few counts. The chain employs TRBV12-3 or TRBV12-4 and TRBJ2-2; no clear D. The CDR3 totals 15 residues. V lost 3 bases, J lost 1 base, and 9 bases lay in between. This chain's CDR3 is CASSLFQRNTGELFF. The CDR3 nucleotides read TGTGCCAGCAGTTTGTTTCAGAGGAACACCGGGGAGCTGTTTTTT.

The rearrangement uses TRBV5-4 and TRBJ2-6; perhaps TRBD1 as D (6 bases). V dropped 4 bases and J dropped 0 bases, with 14 bases sitting between them. The CDR3 spans 17 residues. Per germline, CDR1 SGHNT and CDR2 YYREEE (reference sequence). Here the CDR3 reads CASSPDSPSSGANVLTF. The CDR3 DNA is TGTGCCAGCAGCCCGGACAGCCCAAGCTCTGGGGCCAACGTCCTGACTTTC.